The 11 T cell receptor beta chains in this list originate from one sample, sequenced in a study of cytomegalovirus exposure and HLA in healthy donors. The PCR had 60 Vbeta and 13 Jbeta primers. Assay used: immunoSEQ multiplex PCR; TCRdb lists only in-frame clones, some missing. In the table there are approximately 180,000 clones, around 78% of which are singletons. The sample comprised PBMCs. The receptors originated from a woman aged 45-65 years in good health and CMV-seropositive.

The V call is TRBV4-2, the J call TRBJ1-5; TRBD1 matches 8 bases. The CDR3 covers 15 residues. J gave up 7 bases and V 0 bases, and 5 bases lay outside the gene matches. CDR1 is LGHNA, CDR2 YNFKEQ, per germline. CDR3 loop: CASSQDGQGLQPQHF. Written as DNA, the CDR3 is TGTGCCAGCAGCCAAGACGGACAGGGTTTGCAGCCCCAGCATTTT.

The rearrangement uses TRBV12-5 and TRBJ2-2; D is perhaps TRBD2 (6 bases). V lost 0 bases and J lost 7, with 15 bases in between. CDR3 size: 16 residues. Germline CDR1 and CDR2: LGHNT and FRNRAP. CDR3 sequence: CASGLVLVGGIGELFF. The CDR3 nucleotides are TGTGCTAGTGGTTTGGTACTGGTGGGGGGAATCGGGGAGCTGTTTTTT.

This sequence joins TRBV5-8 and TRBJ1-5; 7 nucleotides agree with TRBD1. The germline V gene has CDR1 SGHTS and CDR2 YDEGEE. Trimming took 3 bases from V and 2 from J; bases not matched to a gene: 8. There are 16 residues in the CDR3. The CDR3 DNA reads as TGTGCCAGCAGCTCCCGGGACAGTAAAGGCAATCAGCCCCAGCATTTT. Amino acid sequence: CASSSRDSKGNQPQHF. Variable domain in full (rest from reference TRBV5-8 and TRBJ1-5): EAGVTQSPTHLIKTRGQQATLRCSPISGHTSVYWYQQALGLGLQFLLWYDEGEERNRGNFPPRFSGRQFPNYSSELNVNALELEDSALYLCASSSRDSKGNQPQHFGDGTRLSIL.

Written as DNA, the CDR3 is TGTGCCAGCAGCTCCGGGACTAGCTACGAGCAGTACTTC. This codes for CASSSGTSYEQYF. V usage is TRBV7-2 and J usage is TRBJ2-7; 8 nucleotides agree with TRBD2. The CDR3 runs 13 residues. The junction had 2 bases not matched to a gene; V was cut back by 4 bases and J by 3 bases. CDR1 and CDR2 (germline): SGHTA, FQGNSA. The full variable domain, in which reference TRBV7-2 and TRBJ2-7 provide the parts outside the CDR3, is GAGVSQSPSNKVTEKGKDVELRCDPISGHTALYWYRQSLGQGLEFLIYFQGNSAPDKSGLPSDRFSAERTGGSVSTLTIQRTQQEDSAVYLCASSSGTSYEQYFGPGTRLTVT.

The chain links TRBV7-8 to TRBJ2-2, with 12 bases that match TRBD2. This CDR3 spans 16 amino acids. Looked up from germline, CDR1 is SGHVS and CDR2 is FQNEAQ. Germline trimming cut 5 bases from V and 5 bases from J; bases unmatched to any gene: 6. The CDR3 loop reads CASSMRTSGETGELFF. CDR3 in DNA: TGTGCCAGCAGCATGCGGACTAGCGGGGAGACCGGGGAGCTGTTTTTT.

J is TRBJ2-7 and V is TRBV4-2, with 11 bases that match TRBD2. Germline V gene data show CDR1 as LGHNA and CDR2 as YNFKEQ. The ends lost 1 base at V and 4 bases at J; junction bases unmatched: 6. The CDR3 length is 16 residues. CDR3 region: CASSQALSGGAYEQYF. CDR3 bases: TGTGCCAGCAGCCAAGCCCTTAGCGGGGGGGCGTACGAGCAGTACTTC.

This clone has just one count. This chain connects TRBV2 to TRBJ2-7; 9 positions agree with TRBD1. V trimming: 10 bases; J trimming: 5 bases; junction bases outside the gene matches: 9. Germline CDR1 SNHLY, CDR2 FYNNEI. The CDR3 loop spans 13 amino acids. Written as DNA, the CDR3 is TGTGCCACCCAAGGGGGACAGGGCCACGAGCAGTACTTC. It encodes CATQGGQGHEQYF.

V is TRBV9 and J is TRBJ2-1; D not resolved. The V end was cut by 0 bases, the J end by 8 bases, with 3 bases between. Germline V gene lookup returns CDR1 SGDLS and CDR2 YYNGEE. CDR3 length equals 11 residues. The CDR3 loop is CASSVADEQFF. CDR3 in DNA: TGTGCCAGCAGCGTAGCGGATGAGCAGTTCTTC.

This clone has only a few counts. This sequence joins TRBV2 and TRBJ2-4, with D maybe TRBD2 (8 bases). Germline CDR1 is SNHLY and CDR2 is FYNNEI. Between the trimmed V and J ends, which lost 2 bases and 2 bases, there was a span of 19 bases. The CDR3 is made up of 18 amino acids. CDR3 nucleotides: TGTGCCAGCAGTGAACGACAGGGACTAGGGATACCCAAAAACATTCAGTACTTC. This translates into CASSERQGLGIPKNIQYF.

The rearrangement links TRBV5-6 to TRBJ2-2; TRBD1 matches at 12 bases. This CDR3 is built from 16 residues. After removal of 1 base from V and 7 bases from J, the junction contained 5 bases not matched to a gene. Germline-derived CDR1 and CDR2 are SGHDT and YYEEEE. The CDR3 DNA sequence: TGTGCCAGCAGCTTGCGGGGACAGGGGGCCGGCGGGGAGCTGTTTTTT. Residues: CASSLRGQGAGGELFF.

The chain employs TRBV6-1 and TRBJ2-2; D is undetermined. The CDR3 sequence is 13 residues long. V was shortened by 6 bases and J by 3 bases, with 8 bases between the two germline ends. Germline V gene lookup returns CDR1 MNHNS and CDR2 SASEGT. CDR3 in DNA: TGTGCCAGCAGCAACAGATACACCGGGGAGCTGTTTTTT. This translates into CASSNRYTGELFF.